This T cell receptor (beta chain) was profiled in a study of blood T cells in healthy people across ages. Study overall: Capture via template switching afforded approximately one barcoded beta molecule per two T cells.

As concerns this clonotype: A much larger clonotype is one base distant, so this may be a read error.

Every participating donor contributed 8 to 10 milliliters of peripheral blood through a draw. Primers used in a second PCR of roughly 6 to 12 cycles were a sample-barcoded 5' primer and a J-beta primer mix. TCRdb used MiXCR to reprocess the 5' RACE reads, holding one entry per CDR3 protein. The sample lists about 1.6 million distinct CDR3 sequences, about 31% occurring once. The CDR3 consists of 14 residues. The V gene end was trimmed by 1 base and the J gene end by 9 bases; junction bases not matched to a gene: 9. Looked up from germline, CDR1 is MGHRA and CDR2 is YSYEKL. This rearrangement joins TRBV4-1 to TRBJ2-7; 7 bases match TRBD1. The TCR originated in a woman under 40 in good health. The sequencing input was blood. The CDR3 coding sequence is TGCGCCAGCAGCCAAGGACAGGGCCGGGCGGCGCAGTACTTC. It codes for CASSQGQGRAAQYF.